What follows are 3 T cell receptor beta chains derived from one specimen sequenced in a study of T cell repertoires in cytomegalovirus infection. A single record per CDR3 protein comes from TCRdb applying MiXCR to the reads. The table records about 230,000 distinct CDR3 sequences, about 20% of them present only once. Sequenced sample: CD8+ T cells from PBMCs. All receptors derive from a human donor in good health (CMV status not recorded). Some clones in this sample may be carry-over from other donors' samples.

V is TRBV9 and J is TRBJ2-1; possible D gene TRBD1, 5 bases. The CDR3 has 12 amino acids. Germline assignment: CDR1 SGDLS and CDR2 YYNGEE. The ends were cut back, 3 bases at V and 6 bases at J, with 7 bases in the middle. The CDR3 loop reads CASSGDSNEQFF. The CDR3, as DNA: TGTGCCAGCAGCGGCGACAGCAATGAGCAGTTCTTC.

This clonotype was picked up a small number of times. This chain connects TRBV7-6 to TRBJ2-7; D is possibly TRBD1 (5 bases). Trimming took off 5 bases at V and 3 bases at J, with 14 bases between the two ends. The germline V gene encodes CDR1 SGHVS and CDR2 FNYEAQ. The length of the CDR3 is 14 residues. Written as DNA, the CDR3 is TGTGCCAGCAGCGCGGCTCAGGGATACTACGAGCAGTACTTC. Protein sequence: CASSAAQGYYEQYF. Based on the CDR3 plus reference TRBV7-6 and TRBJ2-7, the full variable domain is GAGVSQSPRYKVTKRGQDVALRCDPISGHVSLYWYRQALGQGPEFLTYFNYEAQQDKSGLPNDRFSAERPEGSISTLTIQRTEQRDSAMYRCASSAAQGYYEQYFGPGTRLTVT.

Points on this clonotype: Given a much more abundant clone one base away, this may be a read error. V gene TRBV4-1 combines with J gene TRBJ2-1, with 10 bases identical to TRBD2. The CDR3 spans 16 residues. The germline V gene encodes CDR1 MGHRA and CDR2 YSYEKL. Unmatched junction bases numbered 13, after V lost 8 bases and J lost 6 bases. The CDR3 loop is CASGLTGTSVGNEQFF. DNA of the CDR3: TGCGCCAGCGGATTAACCGGGACTAGCGTGGGCAATGAGCAGTTCTTC.